The source of this T cell receptor beta chain is a study of blood T cell repertoires in COVID-19. The overall study: The analysed material was cDNA or gDNA that came from T cells, B-cell-depleted T cells, or PBMCs.

TCRdb's copy holds only in-frame clones and misses some; the assay was immunoSEQ multiplex PCR. The sample lists 200,000 to 300,000 clones, 84% occurring once. The sample comprised peripheral blood. The clonotype was recovered from a man aged 55 to 70 with acute or convalescent COVID-19.

CDR3 sequence reads: CASSPSAGEDEQYF. CDR3 DNA: TGTGCCAGCTCACCATCCGCGGGGGAGGACGAGCAGTACTTC. The chain carries TRBV18 and TRBJ2-7; 7 bases match TRBD2. The CDR3 has 14 amino acids. Germline CDR1 reads KGHSH; CDR2 reads LQKENI. V lost 2 bases to trimming and J lost 5 bases; unmatched junction nucleotides: 6. The full variable domain, completed using reference TRBV18 and TRBJ2-7, is NAGVMQNPRHLVRRRGQEARLRCSPMKGHSHVYWYRQLPEEGLKFMVYLQKENIIDESGMPKERFSAEFPKEGPSILRIQQVVRGDSAAYFCASSPSAGEDEQYFGPGTRLTVT.